The clone carrying this T cell receptor beta chain was detected a few times. At one end, the junction sequence differs from germline, possibly due to a read error. The record originates from a study of tumor-infiltrating lymphocytes in primary liver carcinoma. Constant-region priming of about 500 ng total RNA yielded TCR beta cDNA. Construction of TCR beta libraries relied on three successive nested multiplex PCR rounds employing slightly modified ARM-PCR. The opening two PCR rounds, approximately 10 cycles each, paired TRBV1-TRBV30 forward primers with a C-beta reverse primer. TCRdb redid the calling of the multiplex PCR reads with MiXCR, one entry per CDR3 protein. The sample records 310,000 or so distinct CDR3 sequences, about three fifths being singletons. The CDR3 has 16 amino acids. Germline V gene lookup returns CDR1 SGHAT and CDR2 FQNNGV. Unsorted whole blood supplied the RNA, and germline DNA was extracted too.

The rearrangement joins TRBV11-2 to TRBJ2-1, with TRBD2 as a possible D gene (6 bases). The specimen sequenced was peripheral blood. The sequence came from a woman younger than 45 with primary liver carcinoma and hepatitis B virus infection. CDR3 protein: CANSLVGGTPVDEQFF. In DNA form, the CDR3 reads TGTGCCAACAGCTTAGTTGGCGGGACGCCAGTCGATGAACAGTTCTTC. The full variable domain, with the rest looked up from reference TRBV11-2 and TRBJ2-1, is EAGVAQSPRYKIIEKRQSVAFWCNPISGHATLYWYQQILGQGPKLLIQFQNNGVVDDSQLPKDRFSAERLKGVDSTLKIQPAKLEDSAVYLCANSLVGGTPVDEQFFGPGTRLTVL.